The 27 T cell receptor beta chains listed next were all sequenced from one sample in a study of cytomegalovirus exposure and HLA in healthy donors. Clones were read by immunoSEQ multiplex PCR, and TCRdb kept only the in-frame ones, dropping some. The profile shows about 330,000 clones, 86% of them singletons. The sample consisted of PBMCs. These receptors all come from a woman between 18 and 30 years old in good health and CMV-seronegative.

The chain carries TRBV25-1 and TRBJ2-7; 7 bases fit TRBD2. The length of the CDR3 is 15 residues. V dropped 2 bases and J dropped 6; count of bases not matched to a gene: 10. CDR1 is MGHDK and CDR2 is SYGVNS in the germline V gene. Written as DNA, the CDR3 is TGTGCCAGCAGTGAAGGTATGGCGGGAGTCCTCGAGCAGTACTTC. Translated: CASSEGMAGVLEQYF.

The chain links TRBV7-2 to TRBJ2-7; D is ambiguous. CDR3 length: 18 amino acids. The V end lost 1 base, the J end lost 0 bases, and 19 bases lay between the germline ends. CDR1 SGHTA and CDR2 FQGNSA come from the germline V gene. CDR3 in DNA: TGTGCCAGCAGCTTAGTCTCCCCCCTCGGGTTAAGCTCCTACGAGCAGTACTTC. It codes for CASSLVSPLGLSSYEQYF.

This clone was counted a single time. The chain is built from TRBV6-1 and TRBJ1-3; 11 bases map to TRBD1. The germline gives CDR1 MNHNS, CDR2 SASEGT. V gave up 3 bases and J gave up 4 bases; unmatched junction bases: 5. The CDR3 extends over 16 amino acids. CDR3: CASSDGQGAPGNTIYF. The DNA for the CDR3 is TGTGCCAGCAGTGACGGACAGGGGGCGCCGGGAAACACCATATATTTT.

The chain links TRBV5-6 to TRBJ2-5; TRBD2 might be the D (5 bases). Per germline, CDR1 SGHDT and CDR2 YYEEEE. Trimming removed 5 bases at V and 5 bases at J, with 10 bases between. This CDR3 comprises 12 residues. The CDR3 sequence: CASRGGYETQYF. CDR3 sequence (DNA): TGTGCCAGCAGAGGAGGATACGAGACCCAGTACTTC.

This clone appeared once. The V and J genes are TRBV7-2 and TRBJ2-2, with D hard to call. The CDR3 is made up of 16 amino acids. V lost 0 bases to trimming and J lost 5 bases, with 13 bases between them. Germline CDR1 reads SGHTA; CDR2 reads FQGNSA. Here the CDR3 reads CASSLALATRTGELFF. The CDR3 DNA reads TGTGCCAGCAGCTTAGCATTGGCAACAAGAACCGGGGAGCTGTTTTTT.

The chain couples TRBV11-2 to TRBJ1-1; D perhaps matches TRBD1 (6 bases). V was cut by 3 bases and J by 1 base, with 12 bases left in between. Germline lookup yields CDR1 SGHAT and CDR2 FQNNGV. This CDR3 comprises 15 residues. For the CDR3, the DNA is TGTGCCAGCAGCTTTGCGCCGGGACAGAACACTGAAGCTTTCTTT. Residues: CASSFAPGQNTEAFF.

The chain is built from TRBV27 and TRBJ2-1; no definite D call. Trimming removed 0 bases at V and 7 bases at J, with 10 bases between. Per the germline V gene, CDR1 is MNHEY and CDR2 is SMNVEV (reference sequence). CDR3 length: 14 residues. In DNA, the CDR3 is TGTGCCAGCAGTTTATCGAACGGAGTAAATGAGCAGTTCTTC. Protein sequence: CASSLSNGVNEQFF.

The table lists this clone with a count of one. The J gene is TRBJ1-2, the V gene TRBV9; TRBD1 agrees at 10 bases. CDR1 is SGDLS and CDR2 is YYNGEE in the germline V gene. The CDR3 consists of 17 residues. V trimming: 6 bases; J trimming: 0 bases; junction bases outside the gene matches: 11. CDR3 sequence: CASTREGQGNANYGYTF. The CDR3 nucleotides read TGTGCCAGCACCCGTGAGGGACAGGGGAATGCTAACTATGGCTACACCTTC.

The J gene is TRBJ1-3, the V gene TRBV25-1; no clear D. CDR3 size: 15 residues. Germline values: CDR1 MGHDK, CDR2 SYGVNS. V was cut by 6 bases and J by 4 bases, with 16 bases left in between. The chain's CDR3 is CASSTQKRSGNTIYF. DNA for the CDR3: TGTGCCAGCAGCACCCAGAAAAGGAGCGGAAACACCATATATTTT.

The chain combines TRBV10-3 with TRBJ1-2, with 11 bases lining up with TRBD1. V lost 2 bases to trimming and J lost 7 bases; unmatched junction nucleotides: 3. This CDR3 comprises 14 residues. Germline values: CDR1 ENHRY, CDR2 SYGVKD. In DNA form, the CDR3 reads TGTGCCATCAGTGAGGGACAGGGGGCAGGTGGCTACACCTTC. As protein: CAISEGQGAGGYTF.

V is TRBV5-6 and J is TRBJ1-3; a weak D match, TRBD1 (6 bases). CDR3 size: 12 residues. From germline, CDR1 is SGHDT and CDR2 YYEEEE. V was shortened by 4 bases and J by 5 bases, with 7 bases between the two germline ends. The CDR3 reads CASSGDRNTIYF. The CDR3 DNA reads TGTGCCAGCAGCGGGGACAGAAACACCATATATTTT.

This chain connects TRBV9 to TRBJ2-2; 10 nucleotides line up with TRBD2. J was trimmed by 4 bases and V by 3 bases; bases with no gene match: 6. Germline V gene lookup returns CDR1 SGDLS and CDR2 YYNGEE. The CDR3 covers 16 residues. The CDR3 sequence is CASSATSGNPTGELFF. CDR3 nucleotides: TGTGCCAGCAGCGCCACTAGCGGGAACCCCACCGGGGAGCTGTTTTTT. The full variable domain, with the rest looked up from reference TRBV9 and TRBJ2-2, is DSGVTQTPKHLITATGQRVTLRCSPRSGDLSVYWYQQSLDQGLQFLIQYYNGEERAKGNILERFSAQQFPDLHSELNLSSLELGDSALYFCASSATSGNPTGELFFGEGSRLTVL.

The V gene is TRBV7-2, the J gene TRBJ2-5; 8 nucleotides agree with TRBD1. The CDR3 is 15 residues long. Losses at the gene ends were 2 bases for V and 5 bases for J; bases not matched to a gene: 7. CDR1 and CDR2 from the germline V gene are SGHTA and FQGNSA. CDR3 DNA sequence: TGTGCCAGCAGCTTATTGCAGGGGGCGTTGGAGACCCAGTACTTC. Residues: CASSLLQGALETQYF.

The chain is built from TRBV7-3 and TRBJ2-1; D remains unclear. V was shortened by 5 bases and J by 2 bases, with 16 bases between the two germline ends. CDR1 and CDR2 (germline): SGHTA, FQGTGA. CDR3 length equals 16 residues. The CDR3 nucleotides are TGTGCCAGCAGCCCCTTCTTGGGCGCGACCTACAATGAGCAGTTCTTC. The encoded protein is CASSPFLGATYNEQFF.

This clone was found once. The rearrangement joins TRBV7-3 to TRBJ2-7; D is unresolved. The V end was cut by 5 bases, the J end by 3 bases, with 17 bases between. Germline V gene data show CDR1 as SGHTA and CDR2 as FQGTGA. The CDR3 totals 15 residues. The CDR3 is CASSRSGLESYEQYF. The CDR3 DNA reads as TGTGCCAGCAGCCGTAGTGGCCTAGAGAGCTACGAGCAGTACTTC.

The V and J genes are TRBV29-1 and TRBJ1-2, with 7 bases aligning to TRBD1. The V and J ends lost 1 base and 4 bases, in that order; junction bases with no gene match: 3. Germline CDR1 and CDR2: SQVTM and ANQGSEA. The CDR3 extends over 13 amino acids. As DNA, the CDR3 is TGCAGCGTTGAAGGACAGGGTGGCTATGGCTACACCTTC. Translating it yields CSVEGQGGYGYTF.

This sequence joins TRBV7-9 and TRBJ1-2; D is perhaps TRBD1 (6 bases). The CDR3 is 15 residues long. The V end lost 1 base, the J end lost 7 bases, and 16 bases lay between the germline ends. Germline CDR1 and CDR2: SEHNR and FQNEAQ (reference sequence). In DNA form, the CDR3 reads TGTGCCAGCAGCTTAGAGGCAGGGGTTGTCTTTGGCTACACCTTC. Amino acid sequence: CASSLEAGVVFGYTF.

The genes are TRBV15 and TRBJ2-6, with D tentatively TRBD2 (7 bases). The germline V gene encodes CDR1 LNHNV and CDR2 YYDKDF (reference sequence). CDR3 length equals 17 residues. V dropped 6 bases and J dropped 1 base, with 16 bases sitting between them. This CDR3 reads CATRGGTPESGANVLTF. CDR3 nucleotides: TGTGCCACCAGGGGAGGGACACCTGAGTCTGGGGCCAACGTCCTGACTTTC.

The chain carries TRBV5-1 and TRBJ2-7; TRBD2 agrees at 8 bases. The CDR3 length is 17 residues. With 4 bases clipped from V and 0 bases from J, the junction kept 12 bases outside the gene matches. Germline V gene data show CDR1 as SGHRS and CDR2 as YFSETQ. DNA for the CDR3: TGCGCCAGCAGCCAGCCTGGACTAGCCGAATACTCCTACGAGCAGTACTTC. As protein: CASSQPGLAEYSYEQYF.

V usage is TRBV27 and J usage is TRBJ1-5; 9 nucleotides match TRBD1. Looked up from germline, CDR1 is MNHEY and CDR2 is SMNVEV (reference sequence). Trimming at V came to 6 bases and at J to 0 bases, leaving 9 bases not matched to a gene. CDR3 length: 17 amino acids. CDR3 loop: CASSPGTGLASNQPQHF. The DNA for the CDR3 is TGTGCCAGCAGCCCCGGGACAGGGTTGGCTAGCAATCAGCCCCAGCATTTT.

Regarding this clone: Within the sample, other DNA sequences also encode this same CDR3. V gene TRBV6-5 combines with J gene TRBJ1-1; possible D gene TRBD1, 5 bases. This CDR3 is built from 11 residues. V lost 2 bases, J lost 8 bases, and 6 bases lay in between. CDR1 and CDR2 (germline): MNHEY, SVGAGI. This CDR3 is CASSYRGEAFF. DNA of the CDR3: TGTGCCAGCAGTTACAGGGGCGAAGCTTTCTTT.

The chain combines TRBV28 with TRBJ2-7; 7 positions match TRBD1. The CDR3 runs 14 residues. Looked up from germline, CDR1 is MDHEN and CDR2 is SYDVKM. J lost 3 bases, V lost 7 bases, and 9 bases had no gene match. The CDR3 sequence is CASTPGGSVYEQYF. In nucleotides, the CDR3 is TGTGCCAGCACCCCAGGGGGAAGTGTCTACGAGCAGTACTTC. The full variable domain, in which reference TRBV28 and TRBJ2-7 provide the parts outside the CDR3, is DVKVTQSSRYLVKRTGEKVFLECVQDMDHENMFWYRQDPGLGLRLIYFSYDVKMKEKGDIPEGYSVSREKKERFSLILESASTNQTSMYLCASTPGGSVYEQYFGPGTRLTVT.

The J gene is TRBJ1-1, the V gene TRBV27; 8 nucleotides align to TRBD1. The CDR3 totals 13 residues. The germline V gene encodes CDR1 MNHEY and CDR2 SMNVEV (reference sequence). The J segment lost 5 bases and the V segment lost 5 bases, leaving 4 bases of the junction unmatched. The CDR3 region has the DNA TGTGCCAGCAGTGAACAGGGGGGAACTGAAGCTTTCTTT. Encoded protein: CASSEQGGTEAFF.

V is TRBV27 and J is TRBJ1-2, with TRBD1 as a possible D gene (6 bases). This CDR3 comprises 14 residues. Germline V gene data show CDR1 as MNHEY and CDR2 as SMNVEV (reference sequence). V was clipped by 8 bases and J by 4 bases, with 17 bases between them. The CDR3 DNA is TGTGCCAGCCCCCACTGGACAGCTCGCTATGGCTACACCTTC. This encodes CASPHWTARYGYTF.

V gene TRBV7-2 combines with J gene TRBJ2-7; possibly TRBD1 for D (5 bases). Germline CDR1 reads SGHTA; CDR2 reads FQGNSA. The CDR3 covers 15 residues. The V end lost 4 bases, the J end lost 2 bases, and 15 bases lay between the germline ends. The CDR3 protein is CASSSLQEIPYEQYF. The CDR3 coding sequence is TGTGCCAGCAGCTCCCTACAGGAGATCCCCTACGAGCAGTACTTC. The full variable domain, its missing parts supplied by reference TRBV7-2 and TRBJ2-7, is GAGVSQSPSNKVTEKGKDVELRCDPISGHTALYWYRQSLGQGLEFLIYFQGNSAPDKSGLPSDRFSAERTGGSVSTLTIQRTQQEDSAVYLCASSSLQEIPYEQYFGPGTRLTVT.

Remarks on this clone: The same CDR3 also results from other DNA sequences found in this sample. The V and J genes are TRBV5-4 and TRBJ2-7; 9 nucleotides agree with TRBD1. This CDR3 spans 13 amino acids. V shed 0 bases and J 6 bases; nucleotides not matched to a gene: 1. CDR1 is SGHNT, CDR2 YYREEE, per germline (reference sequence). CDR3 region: CASSLGGQGEQYF. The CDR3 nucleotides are TGTGCCAGCAGCTTGGGGGGACAGGGCGAGCAGTACTTC.

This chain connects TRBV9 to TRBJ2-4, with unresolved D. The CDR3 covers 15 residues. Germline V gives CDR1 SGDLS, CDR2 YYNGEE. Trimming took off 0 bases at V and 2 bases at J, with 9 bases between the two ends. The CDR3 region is CASSVDSSTKNIQYF. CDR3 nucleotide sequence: TGTGCCAGCAGCGTAGACAGTTCGACCAAAAACATTCAGTACTTC.